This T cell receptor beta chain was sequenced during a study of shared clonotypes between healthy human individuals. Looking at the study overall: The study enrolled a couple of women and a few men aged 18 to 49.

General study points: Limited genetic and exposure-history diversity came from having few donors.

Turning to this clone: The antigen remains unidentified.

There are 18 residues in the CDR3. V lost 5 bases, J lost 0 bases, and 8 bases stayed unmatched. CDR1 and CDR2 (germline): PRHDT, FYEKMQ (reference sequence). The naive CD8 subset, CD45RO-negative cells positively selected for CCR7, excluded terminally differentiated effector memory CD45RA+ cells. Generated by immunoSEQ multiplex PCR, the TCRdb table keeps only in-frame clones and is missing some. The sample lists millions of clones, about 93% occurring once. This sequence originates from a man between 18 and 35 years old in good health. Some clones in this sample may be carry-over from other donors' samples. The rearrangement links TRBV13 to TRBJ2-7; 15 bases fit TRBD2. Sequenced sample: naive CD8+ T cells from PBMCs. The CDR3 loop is CASSPLGTSGRSSYEQYF. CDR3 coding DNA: TGTGCCAGCAGCCCGCTTGGGACTAGCGGGAGGAGCTCCTACGAGCAGTACTTC.